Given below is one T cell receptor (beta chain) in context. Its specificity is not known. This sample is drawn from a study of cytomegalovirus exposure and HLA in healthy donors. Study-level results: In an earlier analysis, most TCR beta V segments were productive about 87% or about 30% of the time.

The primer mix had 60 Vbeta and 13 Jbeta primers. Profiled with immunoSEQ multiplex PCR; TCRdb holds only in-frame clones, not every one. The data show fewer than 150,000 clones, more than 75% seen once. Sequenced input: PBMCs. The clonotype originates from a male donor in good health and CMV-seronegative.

In DNA, the CDR3 is TGTGCCAGCAGCCCCCCGGGGTTTAACACTGAAGCTTTCTTT. This gives the protein CASSPPGFNTEAFF. This chain joins TRBV7-3 and TRBJ1-1, with D uncertain. Trimming took off 5 bases at V and 2 bases at J, with 12 bases between the two ends. This CDR3 contains 14 residues. Germline lookup yields CDR1 SGHTA and CDR2 FQGTGA.